The rows below give T cell receptor beta chains drawn from one sample of a study of chemoradiotherapy in HPV16-positive cancers. Sequenced by immunoSEQ multiplex PCR; TCRdb stores in-frame clones only, minus some. Of about 32,000 clones in the sample, around 89% were seen once. The material sequenced was blood, taken from a patient who underwent chemoradiotherapy. These receptors were collected from a human donor with HPV-associated anogenital cancer. Both conserved end residues are part of each CDR3. The D gene is left open where the match is weak. Where a row states a size, it is once, few, many or the class of an expanded clone; other rows omit it.

-	TRBV5-1	-	15	TRBJ2-1	TGCGCCAGCAGCTCTTCGACTAGTTTGGGCAGGGAGCAGTTCTTC	CASSSSTSLGREQFF
TRBD1	TRBV9	-	14	TRBJ1-1	TGTGCCAGCAGCGTAGGACAGGGCGACACTGAAGCTTTCTTT	CASSVGQGDTEAFF
-	TRBV30	-	13	TRBJ2-5	TGTGCCTGGAGTGTACTTAACCAAGAGACCCAGTACTTC	CAWSVLNQETQYF
TRBD2	TRBV6-5	-	15	TRBJ2-5	TGTGCCAGCACCCGGACTAGCGGGGGGCAAGAGACCCAGTACTTC	CASTRTSGGQETQYF
TRBD2	TRBV19	-	15	TRBJ2-5	TGTGCCAGTAGTCTCCGGGGGGGCCGGTGGGGGACCCAGTACTTC	CASSLRGGRWGTQYF
TRBD2	TRBV27	-	18	TRBJ2-3	TGTGCCAGCAGTTTATCAATGCGAACTAGCGGGAAACCAGATACGCAGTATTTT	CASSLSMRTSGKPDTQYF
-	TRBV7-2	-	12	TRBJ2-3	TGTGCCAGCACCGATCCCCTGGATACGCAGTATTTT	CASTDPLDTQYF
-	TRBV4-3	-	14	TRBJ1-6	TGCGCCAGCAGCCAAAACAGCGGGAATTCACCCCTCCACTTT	CASSQNSGNSPLHF
TRBD1	TRBV6-1	-	15	TRBJ1-1	TGTGCCAGCACCGACGGACAGGGGCAGTGGACTGAAGCTTTCTTT	CASTDGQGQWTEAFF
TRBD2	TRBV5-1	-	18	TRBJ2-3	TGCGCCAGCAGCTTGGCGACGGGAGGCAAAACTAGCACAGATACGCAGTATTTT	CASSLATGGKTSTDTQYF
-	TRBV7-2	-	14	TRBJ1-1	TGTGCCAGCAACTTCGACAGGCTCCACACTGAAGCTTTCTTT	CASNFDRLHTEAFF
-	TRBV4-1	-	14	TRBJ2-5	TGCGCCAGCAGCCGGCAGGACCACCAAGAGACCCAGTACTTC	CASSRQDHQETQYF
TRBD1	TRBV5-4	-	15	TRBJ1-2	TGTGCCAGCAGCAACCGGGACAGGGGGAACTATGGCTACACCTTC	CASSNRDRGNYGYTF
-	TRBV14	once	19	TRBJ2-6	TGTGCCAGCAGCCAAGAGTACGGCAGGGAGTCCTCTGGGGCCAACGTCCTGACTTTC	CASSQEYGRESSGANVLTF
TRBD1	TRBV25-1	-	14	TRBJ1-5	TGTGCCAGCAGTGCTGCAGGGGGCGATCAGCCCCAGCATTTT	CASSAAGGDQPQHF
-	TRBV19	-	14	TRBJ1-1	TGTGCCGTTAAACCAGGGTCATTGAACACTGAAGCTTTCTTT	CAVKPGSLNTEAFF
-	TRBV20-1	-	11	TRBJ2-7	TGCAGTGCTAGAGGGCCGTACGAGCAGTACTTC	CSARGPYEQYF